This T cell receptor beta chain comes out of a study of lymphopenia after photon versus proton radiotherapy. Regarding the study as a whole: Post-nadir TCR diversity decline inversely tracked overall survival among those who died. Oligoclonal CD8+ Temra expansion after nadir drove photon patients' diversity drop. Proton therapy kept repertoires fairly stable, unlike photons, which gained effector/memory cells.

Germline V CDR1 and CDR2: SGHAT, FQNNGV. The CDR3 runs 13 residues. The germline V and J ends were trimmed by 4 bases and 4 bases, with 8 bases remaining between them. Data came from immunoSEQ multiplex PCR; TCRdb stores just in-frame clones and leaves some out. This table has approximately 23,000 clones, about 89% appearing once. Concerning this clone: Its antigen is currently unknown.

The genes are TRBV11-2 and TRBJ1-5; maybe TRBD1 (5 bases). The sequence was collected from an elderly man with esophageal cancer. The input for sequencing was peripheral blood, taken from a patient treated with proton-based radiotherapy. The CDR3 bases are TGTGCCAGCAGCTCCGGGGGAAATCAGCCCCAGCATTTT. Its translation: CASSSGGNQPQHF.